This TCR beta chain is drawn from a study of T cell responses to AZD1222 COVID-19 vaccine. The CDR3 totals 15 residues. Germline V gives CDR1 SGHRS, CDR2 YFSETQ. V dropped 0 bases and J dropped 5 bases, with 12 bases sitting between them. The repertoire was sequenced with immunoSEQ multiplex PCR; TCRdb's copy has only in-frame clones and lacks some. This table holds more than 95,000 clones, approximately 86% found once. This clone occurred once. This chain connects TRBV5-1 to TRBJ2-4; the D gene is possibly TRBD1 (5 bases). Specimen: peripheral blood, collected 28 days after the second dose of the MenACWY control vaccine. The clonotype originates from an adult who received the MenACWY meningococcal vaccine as a control. The CDR3 region is CASSLGTTSQNIQYF. DNA of the CDR3: TGCGCCAGCAGCTTGGGGACAACATCCCAAAACATTCAGTACTTC.